This TCR beta chain was retrieved from a study of CD8+CD57+ T cells in acquired aplastic anemia. The overall study: Isolated CD4+ and CD8+ cells, once sorted, yielded DNA averaging about 3.1 ug. Overall study findings and caveats: Patients and healthy controls showed no significant CD8+ Simpson's diversity difference. Patients and controls shared approximately 30 CD8+ CDR3 sequences.

This CDR3 spans 15 amino acids. V was clipped by 3 bases and J by 0 bases, with 11 bases between them. Germline V gene lookup returns CDR1 LNHNV and CDR2 YYDKDF (reference sequence). CD8+CD57+ cell expansion had been shown by flow cytometry in patients chosen for sequencing. Blood was sampled before the patients had received any therapy. On this clonotype itself: The antigen is undetermined.

The study profiled TCR beta VDJ and CDR3 using genomic DNA as template. TCRdb independently ran MiXCR on the reads; one entry per CDR3 protein. The data contain roughly 190,000 distinct CDR3 sequences, 48% of them singletons. The clonotype comes from a human donor with aplastic anemia. The rearrangement uses TRBV15 and TRBJ1-1, with D tentatively TRBD1 (6 bases). The specimen was sorted CD4+, CD8+, or CD8+CD57+ T cells (not recorded which) from PBMCs. The CDR3: CATSSQTGLNTEAFF. Written as DNA, the CDR3 is TGTGCCACCAGCAGTCAGACAGGCCTGAACACTGAAGCTTTCTTT. The full variable domain, with the rest looked up from reference TRBV15 and TRBJ1-1, is DAMVIQNPRYQVTQFGKPVTLSCSQTLNHNVMYWYQQKSSQAPKLLFHYYDKDFNNEADTPDNFQSRRPNTSFCFLDIRSPGLGDTAMYLCATSSQTGLNTEAFFGQGTRLTVV.